A single sample gave rise to the 31 T cell receptor beta chains below, sequenced in a study of T-cell reconstitution after alpha-beta-depleted transplantation in children. For TCRbeta, the library was prepared with unique molecular identifiers. TCRdb processed the PCR reads anew with MiXCR; each CDR3 protein has one entry. The data contain under 850,000 distinct CDR3 sequences, roughly 14% of them singletons. Material: PBMCs, obtained before TCRalphabeta/CD19-depleted stem cell transplant. The receptors come from a girl aged 2-10 years with congenital amegakaryocytic thrombocytopenia, due to receive a stem cell transplant.

The table lists this clonotype with many counts. The chain employs TRBV29-1 and TRBJ2-7, with D possibly TRBD1 on 5 matching bases. CDR1 SQVTM and CDR2 ANQGSEA come from the germline V gene. Trimming took off 4 bases at V and 2 bases at J, with 15 bases between the two ends. This CDR3 region has 14 residues. CDR3 region: CSVVRADNTYEQYF. DNA for the CDR3: TGCAGCGTTGTTAGGGCGGACAACACCTACGAGCAGTACTTC.

This clonotype showed up many times. This chain links TRBV20-1 with TRBJ2-3; the D is unclear. The CDR3 runs 14 residues. Trimming took off 1 base at V and 3 bases at J, with 11 bases between the two ends. Germline lookup yields CDR1 DFQATT and CDR2 SNEGSKA (reference sequence). CDR3 loop: CSARALSGTDTQYF. The CDR3 DNA is TGCAGTGCTAGAGCACTCTCTGGGACAGATACGCAGTATTTT.

Notes on this clonotype: A much larger clone differs from this one at a single base, so this may be a read error. Because it lacks the conserved phenylalanine or tryptophan at the end, this CDR3 is likely a read error. This sequence joins TRBV19 and TRBJ1-2; D is unclear. Trimming stripped 3 bases from V and 4 bases from J, with 9 bases between. Germline loops: CDR1 LNHDA, CDR2 SQIVND (reference sequence). There are 13 residues in the CDR3. CDR3 loop: CASSIDDLYGYTV. The CDR3 bases are TGTGCCAGTAGTATCGATGATCTCTATGGCTACACCGTC.

This clonotype came up many times. The DNA of the CDR3 is TGCAGTGCTAGTACAGGACAGGACACAGATACGCAGTATTTT. Its protein product is CSASTGQDTDTQYF. The J gene is TRBJ2-3, the V gene TRBV20-1, with 7 bases identical to TRBD1. The CDR3 runs to 14 residues. The J segment lost 2 bases and the V segment lost 3 bases, leaving 5 bases of the junction unmatched. Germline CDR1 DFQATT, CDR2 SNEGSKA (reference sequence).

This clonotype was found many times. This rearrangement joins TRBV4-2 to TRBJ2-7; 12 nucleotides agree with TRBD2. Per the germline V gene, CDR1 is LGHNA and CDR2 is YNFKEQ. CDR3 size: 15 residues. The V gene end was trimmed by 2 bases and the J gene end by 3 bases; junction bases not matched to a gene: 2. The CDR3 sequence: CASSQSTSGSYEQYF. The CDR3 DNA reads TGTGCCAGCAGCCAATCGACTAGCGGGAGCTACGAGCAGTACTTC.

The CDR3 DNA reads as TGTGCCAGCAAGGAGAGGACAGGGGCCACAGATACGCAGTATTTT. Its protein product is CASKERTGATDTQYF. V usage is TRBV14 and J usage is TRBJ2-3; 9 bases map to TRBD1. The CDR3 contains 15 residues. The V gene end was trimmed by 7 bases and the J gene end by 2 bases; junction bases not matched to a gene: 7. Germline CDR1 is SGHDN and CDR2 is FVKESK.

Ten or more counts support this clonotype. J is TRBJ2-5 and V is TRBV5-6; unclear D gene. The CDR3 length is 15 residues. CDR1 SGHDT and CDR2 YYEEEE come from the germline V gene. Trimming removed 2 bases from V and 0 bases from J, with 11 bases in between. The CDR3 region is CASSFEVSYQETQYF. The CDR3, as DNA: TGTGCCAGCAGCTTTGAGGTCTCGTACCAAGAGACCCAGTACTTC.

This clonotype was observed a few times. This chain connects TRBV5-1 to TRBJ2-5; D is unresolved. Germline V gene lookup returns CDR1 SGHRS and CDR2 YFSETQ. V lost 0 bases and J lost 7, with 7 bases in between. CDR3 size: 12 residues. CDR3 region: CASSLDYGTQYF. CDR3 nucleotide sequence: TGCGCCAGCAGCTTGGATTACGGGACCCAGTACTTC.

The chain carries TRBV20-1 and TRBJ2-7, with D tentatively TRBD1 or TRBD2 (5 bases each). V lost 6 bases and J 4 bases, leaving 16 bases between the germline ends. CDR1 is DFQATT, CDR2 SNEGSKA, per germline (reference sequence). The CDR3 is 13 amino acids. The CDR3 loop reads CSARDRLKYEQYF. For the CDR3, the DNA is TGCAGTGCCAGGGACCGTCTCAAATACGAGCAGTACTTC.

This clonotype has a count of ten or more. The CDR3 DNA reads TGCAGTGCTAAGTTGGCAGGGGCGATCAATCAGCCCCAGCATTTT. It encodes CSAKLAGAINQPQHF. This sequence joins TRBV20-1 and TRBJ1-5; D may be TRBD1 (6 bases). Trimming removed 4 bases from V and 3 bases from J, with 16 bases in between. The germline V gene encodes CDR1 DFQATT and CDR2 SNEGSKA (reference sequence). This CDR3 contains 15 residues.

Comment on this clonotype: A read error may be the cause here, since a much bigger clone is one base away. The chain combines TRBV9 with TRBJ2-2; D unresolved. The CDR3 length is 15 residues. Trimming cost V 1 base and J 5 bases, with 12 bases left between them. Germline values: CDR1 SGDLS, CDR2 YYNGEE. The CDR3 protein is CASSVRPLSTGELFF. Here the CDR3 DNA reads TGTGCCAGCAGCGTAAGGCCCCTATCAACCGGGGAGCTGTTTTTT.

This clonotype has a handful of counts. The genes are TRBV3-1 and TRBJ2-2, with TRBD2 as a possible D gene (6 bases). CDR1 LGHDT and CDR2 YNNKEL come from the germline V gene (reference sequence). V was trimmed by 1 base and J by 3 bases, leaving 21 bases between them. The CDR3 sequence is 19 residues long. CDR3: CASSQVVDRQEGDTGELFF. As DNA, the CDR3 is TGTGCCAGCAGCCAAGTCGTTGACCGGCAGGAGGGAGACACCGGGGAGCTGTTTTTT. The full variable domain, in which reference TRBV3-1 and TRBJ2-2 provide the parts outside the CDR3, is DTAVSQTPKYLVTQMGNDKSIKCEQNLGHDTMYWYKQDSKKFLKIMFSYNNKELIINETVPNRFSPKSPDKAHLNLHINSLELGDSAVYFCASSQVVDRQEGDTGELFFGEGSRLTVL.

The rearrangement joins TRBV4-1 to TRBJ2-1, with 8 bases that match TRBD2. From germline, CDR1 is MGHRA and CDR2 YSYEKL. Losses at the gene ends were 0 bases for V and 8 bases for J; bases not matched to a gene: 9. This CDR3 has 16 amino acids. The CDR3 DNA sequence: TGCGCCAGCAGCCAAGAACCGGGACTAGTGGTGGATGAGCAGTTCTTC. Its protein is CASSQEPGLVVDEQFF.

At least ten counts were recorded for this clonotype. The rearrangement joins TRBV11-2 to TRBJ2-3, with TRBD2 as a possible D gene (5 bases). Looked up from germline, CDR1 is SGHAT and CDR2 is FQNNGV. The CDR3 sequence is 14 residues long. V was clipped by 5 bases and J by 6 bases, with 15 bases between them. The CDR3 loop reads CASSHLVSADTQYF. The CDR3 nucleotides are TGTGCCAGCAGCCACCTGGTTAGCGCTGATACGCAGTATTTT.

This rearrangement joins TRBV30 to TRBJ1-5; 9 nucleotides line up with TRBD1. Germline-derived CDR1 and CDR2 are GTSNPN and SVGIG (reference sequence). V lost 2 bases to trimming and J lost 7 bases; unmatched junction nucleotides: 6. The CDR3 consists of 14 residues. The CDR3 region has the DNA TGTGCCTGGAGTTCCACAGGGGGCGAGCAGCCCCAGCATTTT. It yields the protein CAWSSTGGEQPQHF.

The chain has TRBV7-9 and TRBJ2-2, with TRBD2 matching 10 bases. The CDR3 contains 17 residues. Germline V gives CDR1 SEHNR, CDR2 FQNEAQ (reference sequence). V lost 3 bases to trimming and J lost 1 base; unmatched junction nucleotides: 5. CDR3 amino acids: CASSFFVAGGNTGELFF. In nucleotides, the CDR3 is TGTGCCAGCAGCTTCTTCGTAGCGGGAGGGAACACCGGGGAGCTGTTTTTT. Combining the CDR3 with reference TRBV7-9 and TRBJ2-2 gives the whole variable domain DTGVSQNPRHKITKRGQNVTFRCDPISEHNRLYWYRQTLGQGPEFLTYFQNEAQLEKSRLLSDRFSAERPKGSFSTLEIQRTEQGDSAMYLCASSFFVAGGNTGELFFGEGSRLTVL.

This chain links TRBV12-3 or TRBV12-4 with TRBJ1-5, with a tentative D call TRBD1 (6 bases). This CDR3 contains 14 residues. With 6 bases removed from V and 7 bases from J, the gap between germline ends came to 16 bases. For the CDR3, the DNA is TGTGCCAGCAGCCGGACAGAAAATGGACAGCCCCAGCATTTT. It is translated as CASSRTENGQPQHF.

This clonotype showed up just a few times. This chain links TRBV7-9 with TRBJ2-2, with 7 positions matching TRBD2. The CDR3 is made up of 17 amino acids. The V gene's germline CDR1 is SEHNR and CDR2 FQNEAQ (reference sequence). V shed 5 bases and J 7 bases; nucleotides not matched to a gene: 16. The CDR3 here is CASSRGPVGSGNGELFF. CDR3 bases: TGTGCCAGCAGCCGAGGCCCCGTCGGCAGCGGGAACGGGGAGCTGTTTTTT.

The rearrangement links TRBV5-1 to TRBJ2-7; a possible D gene is TRBD2 (6 bases). The CDR3 loop spans 14 amino acids. The ends were cut back, 5 bases at V and 5 bases at J, with 17 bases in the middle. CDR1 is SGHRS and CDR2 is YFSETQ in the germline V gene. This CDR3 reads CASSRTGRFDEQYF. The CDR3 DNA reads TGCGCCAGCAGTCGTACCGGGAGATTCGACGAGCAGTACTTC.

The chain employs TRBV28 and TRBJ2-3; D is ambiguous. This CDR3 contains 13 residues. V lost 5 bases and J lost 2, with 8 bases in between. CDR1 MDHEN and CDR2 SYDVKM come from the germline V gene. For the CDR3, the DNA is TGTGCCAGCAGTCCGCTAATCACAGATACGCAGTATTTT. It translates to CASSPLITDTQYF.

The chain joins TRBV5-1 to TRBJ2-5; 7 bases match TRBD2. CDR1 is SGHRS and CDR2 is YFSETQ in the germline V gene. J was trimmed by 5 bases and V by 3 bases; bases with no gene match: 1. The CDR3 totals 12 residues. The DNA of the CDR3 is TGCGCCAGCAGCTGGACTAGGGAGACCCAGTACTTC. Amino acids: CASSWTRETQYF. The complete variable domain, with remaining parts taken from reference TRBV5-1 and TRBJ2-5, reads KAGVTQTPRYLIKTRGQQVTLSCSPISGHRSVSWYQQTPGQGLQFLFEYFSETQRNKGNFPGRFSGRQFSNSRSEMNVSTLELGDSALYLCASSWTRETQYFGPGTRLLVL.

V and J are TRBV3-1 and TRBJ2-1; D call uncertain. This CDR3 has 16 amino acids. From germline, CDR1 is LGHDT and CDR2 YNNKEL (reference sequence). Trimming took off 3 bases at V and 0 bases at J, with 12 bases between the two ends. CDR3 in DNA: TGTGCCAGCAGCCATCCAGCGCTCAGCTCCTACAATGAGCAGTTCTTC. Translation: CASSHPALSSYNEQFF.

This clonotype was counted ten times or more. The rearrangement joins TRBV5-1 to TRBJ1-4, with D unclear. This CDR3 comprises 16 residues. Deletions cut 4 bases from V and 0 bases from J, with 13 bases between. In germline, CDR1 is SGHRS, CDR2 YFSETQ. The CDR3, as DNA: TGCGCCAGCAGCGCCCGGACGGGCGCAACTAATGAAAAACTGTTTTTT. Translating it yields CASSARTGATNEKLFF.

This clonotype came up a few times. V usage is TRBV28 and J usage is TRBJ2-7, with D possibly matching TRBD2 (5 bases). The CDR3 extends over 15 amino acids. The V gene's germline CDR1 is MDHEN and CDR2 SYDVKM. V was trimmed by 2 bases and J by 2 bases, leaving 13 bases between them. The CDR3 loop is CASSLRGSQPYEQYF. CDR3 nucleotide sequence: TGTGCCAGCAGTTTAAGAGGGAGCCAACCCTACGAGCAGTACTTC. Based on the CDR3 plus reference TRBV28 and TRBJ2-7, the full variable domain is DVKVTQSSRYLVKRTGEKVFLECVQDMDHENMFWYRQDPGLGLRLIYFSYDVKMKEKGDIPEGYSVSREKKERFSLILESASTNQTSMYLCASSLRGSQPYEQYFGPGTRLTVT.

The rearrangement uses TRBV20-1 and TRBJ2-2, with D unresolved. Germline V lookup: CDR1 DFQATT, CDR2 SNEGSKA (reference sequence). This CDR3 is built from 14 residues. Trimming took off 4 bases at V and 0 bases at J, with 9 bases between the two ends. The CDR3 coding sequence is TGCAGTGCTACTAACCCAGCGAACACCGGGGAGCTGTTTTTT. Translated, it gives CSATNPANTGELFF.

The chain couples TRBV29-1 to TRBJ2-1; D gene unclear. The germline CDR1 and CDR2 sequences are SQVTM and ANQGSEA. This CDR3 region has 15 residues. V was pared by 0 bases and J by 5 bases, with 14 bases between. CDR3 sequence reads: CSVEEALGRNNEQFF. The CDR3 nucleotides read TGCAGCGTTGAAGAAGCCTTGGGCCGAAACAATGAGCAGTTCTTC.

The chain is built from TRBV12-3 or TRBV12-4 and TRBJ2-1; TRBD2 might be the D (6 bases). The CDR3 sequence is 13 residues long. V was cut by 8 bases and J by 4 bases, with 12 bases left in between. The CDR3 bases are TGTGCCAGCGTCGGGAGCTCGTACAATGAGCAGTTCTTC. Its translation: CASVGSSYNEQFF.

This clonotype was observed many times. This chain connects TRBV6-2 or TRBV6-3 to TRBJ2-6; D is undetermined. The CDR3 has 17 residues. Germline V gene data show CDR1 as MNHEY and CDR2 as SVGEGT. V lost 5 bases, J lost 0 bases, and 14 bases lay in between. The CDR3 region has the DNA TGTGCCAGCAGTGGTTGGGGAAGGTACTCTGGGGCCAACGTCCTGACTTTC. Protein sequence: CASSGWGRYSGANVLTF.

This clonotype was seen at least ten times. The chain uses TRBV5-1 and TRBJ2-7; weak D call: TRBD2 (5 bases). V was cut by 1 base and J by 2 bases, with 16 bases left in between. The length of the CDR3 is 16 residues. Germline V gene data show CDR1 as SGHRS and CDR2 as YFSETQ. The CDR3 is CASSLLSSGSAYEQYF. CDR3 nucleotide sequence: TGCGCCAGCAGCTTGTTATCATCGGGGTCGGCCTACGAGCAGTACTTC.

This clonotype was observed many times. The CDR3 coding sequence is TGTGCCAGCAGCTTAAAAGCGGGAAGATACAATGAGCAGTTCTTC. This translates into CASSLKAGRYNEQFF. V usage is TRBV7-9 and J usage is TRBJ2-1; 7 positions agree with TRBD2. CDR3 length equals 15 residues. The ends lost 2 bases at V and 4 bases at J; junction bases unmatched: 5. CDR1 and CDR2 from the germline V gene are SEHNR and FQNEAQ (reference sequence).

This clonotype was seen repeatedly, ten times or more. The chain uses TRBV6-5 and TRBJ1-2, with D perhaps matching TRBD1 (6 bases). V was clipped by 2 bases and J by 10 bases, with 20 bases between them. CDR3 size: 15 residues. The V gene's germline CDR1 is MNHEY and CDR2 SVGAGI. In DNA form, the CDR3 reads TGTGCCAGCAGTTACGTACAGGGTCCGCTCGCTCTCTACACCTTC. It is translated as CASSYVQGPLALYTF.